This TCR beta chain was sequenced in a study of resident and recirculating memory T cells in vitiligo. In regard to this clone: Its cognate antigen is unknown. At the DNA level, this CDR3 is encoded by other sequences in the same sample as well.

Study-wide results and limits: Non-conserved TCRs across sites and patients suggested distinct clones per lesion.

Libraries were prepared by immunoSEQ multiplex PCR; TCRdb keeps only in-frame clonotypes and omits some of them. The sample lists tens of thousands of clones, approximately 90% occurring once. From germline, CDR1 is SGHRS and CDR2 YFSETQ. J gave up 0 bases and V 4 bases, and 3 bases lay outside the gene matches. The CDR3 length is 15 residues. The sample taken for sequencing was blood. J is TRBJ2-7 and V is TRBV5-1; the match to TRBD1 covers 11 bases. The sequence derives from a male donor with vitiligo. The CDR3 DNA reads TGCGCCAGCAGCCCCGGACAGGGGGCCTCCTACGAGCAGTACTTC. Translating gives CASSPGQGASYEQYF.